The 29 T cell receptor beta chains listed next were all sequenced from one sample in a study of OX40 agonist ivuxolimab in advanced cancers. Measured with immunoSEQ multiplex PCR; TCRdb has only the in-frame clones, and not every one. Among 90,000 to 120,000 clones listed, around 93% were seen once. Sequencing was performed on CD4+ or CD8+ T cells sorted from blood, taken in a trial of the OX40 agonist ivuxolimab. All receptors derive from an adult with an advanced solid tumor such as melanoma, head and neck, liver or kidney cancer.

The chain employs TRBV19 and TRBJ1-2, with D unclear. CDR3 length: 15 residues. Trimming shortened V by 4 bases and J by 8 bases, and 20 bases separated the two germline ends. The germline CDR1 and CDR2 sequences are LNHDA and SQIVND (reference sequence). The CDR3 loop reads CASSNRTEAGIGYTF. In DNA form, the CDR3 reads TGTGCCAGTAGTAACCGGACCGAGGCTGGGATCGGCTACACCTTC. The full variable domain, its missing parts supplied by reference TRBV19 and TRBJ1-2, is DGGITQSPKYLFRKEGQNVTLSCEQNLNHDAMYWYRQDPGQGLRLIYYSQIVNDFQKGDIAEGYSVSREKKESFPLTVTSAQKNPTAFYLCASSNRTEAGIGYTFGSGTRLTVV.

As DNA, the CDR3 is TGCGCCAGCAGCTTGGGTTTCGGGAGCCAAGAGACCCAGTACTTC. This gives the protein CASSLGFGSQETQYF. The rearrangement links TRBV5-1 to TRBJ2-5; D perhaps matches TRBD2 (6 bases). V was cut by 0 bases and J by 1 base, with 10 bases left in between. Germline loops: CDR1 SGHRS, CDR2 YFSETQ. The CDR3 runs 15 residues.

The V and J genes are TRBV5-8 and TRBJ1-1, with D perhaps TRBD1 (5 bases). CDR3 length: 14 residues. The germline gives CDR1 SGHTS, CDR2 YDEGEE. V was trimmed by 2 bases and J by 2 bases, leaving 10 bases between them. CDR3 nucleotides: TGTGCCAGCAGCTTTGAGACAGTTAACACTGAAGCTTTCTTT. Its translation is CASSFETVNTEAFF.

The V call is TRBV15, the J call TRBJ1-1; D is unclear. The CDR3 length is 14 residues. The germline V gene encodes CDR1 LNHNV and CDR2 YYDKDF (reference sequence). V lost 1 base and J lost 7, with 13 bases in between. For the CDR3, the DNA is TGTGCCACCAGCAGAGGTTCGGGCTACCGTGAAGCTTTCTTT. Protein sequence: CATSRGSGYREAFF.

A single count supports this clone. The V gene is TRBV7-9, the J gene TRBJ2-7, with D unresolved. Germline CDR1 is SEHNR and CDR2 is FQNEAQ (reference sequence). The CDR3 has 12 residues. V was trimmed by 5 bases and J by 2 bases, leaving 7 bases between them. CDR3 nucleotides: TGTGCCAGCAGCCCAACAACCTACGAGCAGTACTTC. Residues: CASSPTTYEQYF.

V gene TRBV9 combines with J gene TRBJ2-5, with D unresolved. The DNA end is a closer match to TRBJ2-7, so the J assignment may be wrong. The CDR3 is made up of 13 amino acids. Looked up from germline, CDR1 is SGDLS and CDR2 is YYNGEE. Here the CDR3 DNA reads TGTGCCAGCAGCGTAAAGCAGGACTACGAGCAGTACTTC. Amino acid sequence: CASSVKQDYEQYF.

The chain is built from TRBV9 and TRBJ1-1; D possibly corresponds to TRBD1 (5 bases). The CDR3 runs to 15 residues. Germline loops: CDR1 SGDLS, CDR2 YYNGEE. V shed 0 bases and J shed 0 bases, with 9 bases lying between them. CDR3 loop: CASSVDRQMNTEAFF. The CDR3 bases are TGTGCCAGCAGCGTAGACAGGCAAATGAACACTGAAGCTTTCTTT.

The CDR3 reads CASSQDRPREQYF. The CDR3 region has the DNA TGCGCCAGCAGCCAAGACAGGCCCAGGGAGCAGTACTTC. The chain couples TRBV5-1 to TRBJ2-7; possibly TRBD1 for D (6 bases). Germline CDR1 SGHRS, CDR2 YFSETQ. This CDR3 has 13 residues. V lost 4 bases and J 7 bases, leaving 15 bases between the germline ends.

This rearrangement joins TRBV5-1 to TRBJ1-4; no definite D call. V was cut by 3 bases and J by 3 bases, with 9 bases left in between. Germline assignment: CDR1 SGHRS and CDR2 YFSETQ. This CDR3 has 14 amino acids. The CDR3 loop is CASSSGMANEKLFF. CDR3 nucleotide sequence: TGCGCCAGCAGCTCCGGTATGGCTAATGAAAAACTGTTTTTT.

Here the CDR3 reads CASRFRDGDYEQYF. Here the CDR3 DNA reads TGTGCCAGCAGGTTCCGGGACGGTGACTACGAGCAGTACTTC. The chain recombines TRBV6-1 with TRBJ2-7, with D tentatively TRBD1 or TRBD2 (5 bases each). V gave up 6 bases and J gave up 3 bases, with 15 bases separating them. Germline V lookup: CDR1 MNHNS, CDR2 SASEGT. This CDR3 is built from 14 residues.

This clone was counted a single time. The V gene is TRBV6-9, the J gene TRBJ1-1; possible D gene TRBD1, 6 bases. This CDR3 is 15 amino acids long. CDR1 and CDR2 (germline): MNHGY, SVAAGI. V lost 3 bases to trimming and J lost 3 bases, with 14 bases between them. In DNA, the CDR3 is TGTGCCAGCAGTTACCACAACCCAGGGGACACTGAAGCTTTCTTT. Protein sequence: CASSYHNPGDTEAFF.

This rearrangement joins TRBV9 to TRBJ2-1; maybe TRBD2 (6 bases). CDR1 SGDLS and CDR2 YYNGEE come from the germline V gene. The CDR3 runs 14 residues. V shed 5 bases and J shed 8 bases, with 17 bases lying between them. This chain's CDR3 is CASRKDREKDEQFF. CDR3 bases: TGTGCCAGCAGAAAGGACCGGGAGAAGGATGAGCAGTTCTTC.

The chain joins TRBV5-1 to TRBJ2-3; 13 bases fit TRBD2. The CDR3 length is 17 residues. CDR1 is SGHRS and CDR2 is YFSETQ in the germline V gene. V was pared by 4 bases and J by 1 base, with 6 bases of the junction left unmatched. The CDR3 spells CASSHSGTSGGTDTQYF. DNA for the CDR3: TGCGCCAGCAGCCACTCCGGGACTAGCGGGGGCACAGATACGCAGTATTTT.

The genes are TRBV21-1 and TRBJ2-7. TRBV21-1 is reported as a pseudogene. The CDR3 consists of 15 residues. The CDR3 nucleotides read TGTGCCAGCAGCAGACGGGAGACAGGGACTATGGAGCAGTACTTC. Its protein is CASSRRETGTMEQYF.

This rearrangement joins TRBV7-9 to TRBJ2-1, with D unresolved. This CDR3 spans 14 amino acids. V shed 2 bases and J shed 5 bases, with 10 bases lying between them. Germline V gene sequence: CDR1 SEHNR, CDR2 FQNEAQ (reference sequence). CDR3 residues: CASSLQDPDNEQFF. The DNA for the CDR3 is TGTGCCAGCAGCTTACAGGACCCCGACAATGAGCAGTTCTTC.

This clone came up once. This chain joins TRBV27 and TRBJ1-1; the match to TRBD1 covers 10 bases. The CDR3 consists of 16 residues. V gave up 7 bases and J gave up 2 bases; unmatched junction bases: 10. From germline, CDR1 is MNHEY and CDR2 SMNVEV (reference sequence). CDR3 nucleotides: TGTGCCAGCATTTCTCGGGGGGACAGGGGCAACACTGAAGCTTTCTTT. It specifies CASISRGDRGNTEAFF.

The chain combines TRBV6-6 with TRBJ2-5; D not resolved. The germline V and J ends were trimmed by 0 bases and 5 bases, with 13 bases remaining between them. The germline V gene encodes CDR1 MNHNY and CDR2 SVGAGI (reference sequence). This CDR3 is 15 amino acids long. CDR3 nucleotide sequence: TGTGCCAGCAGTTACTCCCAACGTGGCTCGGAGACCCAGTACTTC. Translation gives CASSYSQRGSETQYF.

The V gene is TRBV5-4, the J gene TRBJ2-5, with a weak D call TRBD1 (6 bases). This CDR3 region has 14 residues. With 3 bases removed from V and 5 bases from J, the gap between germline ends came to 14 bases. Germline lookup yields CDR1 SGHNT and CDR2 YYREEE (reference sequence). CDR3 sequence (DNA): TGTGCCAGCAGCTCTTACAGGGTGGGGGAGACCCAGTACTTC. Amino acid sequence: CASSSYRVGETQYF.

The rearrangement joins TRBV9 to TRBJ1-5; no definite D call. Looked up from germline, CDR1 is SGDLS and CDR2 is YYNGEE. Trimming cost V 3 bases and J 2 bases, with 18 bases left between them. The CDR3 consists of 17 residues. This CDR3 reads CASSARASPGGNQPQHF. The CDR3 bases are TGTGCCAGCAGCGCGAGGGCCTCCCCCGGGGGCAATCAGCCCCAGCATTTT.

The genes are TRBV4-1 and TRBJ2-7, with 13 bases that match TRBD2. CDR3 size: 18 residues. Trimming removed 1 base from V and 6 bases from J; junction bases left unmatched: 12. CDR1 is MGHRA, CDR2 YSYEKL, per germline. In DNA, the CDR3 is TGCGCCAGCAGCCAAGGGGTGGGACTAGCGGGAATAGGGCGCGAGCAGTACTTC. Translated: CASSQGVGLAGIGREQYF.

The chain is built from TRBV7-6 and TRBJ2-3, with D hard to call. V was shortened by 5 bases and J by 5 bases, with 11 bases between the two germline ends. This CDR3 is 13 amino acids long. CDR1 and CDR2 from the germline V gene are SGHVS and FNYEAQ. CDR3 amino acids: CASSGPRGDTQYF. The CDR3 bases are TGTGCCAGCAGCGGGCCGCGCGGAGATACGCAGTATTTT.

The V call is TRBV19, the J call TRBJ2-1; D gene uncertain. The CDR3 extends over 15 amino acids. The ends were cut back, 8 bases at V and 0 bases at J, with 14 bases in the middle. CDR1 is LNHDA and CDR2 is SQIVND in the germline V gene (reference sequence). CDR3 region: CASQSFLGSYNEQFF. As DNA, the CDR3 is TGTGCCAGTCAGAGTTTTTTGGGCTCCTACAATGAGCAGTTCTTC.

Only a few counts were recorded for this clone. V and J are TRBV7-2 and TRBJ1-3; D is possibly TRBD1 (5 bases). Trimming removed 5 bases at V and 3 bases at J, with 8 bases between. CDR3 length: 13 amino acids. Germline CDR1 and CDR2: SGHTA and FQGNSA. CDR3 in DNA: TGTGCCAGCAGCCCGGGGGGTGGAAACACCATATATTTT. It is translated as CASSPGGGNTIYF.

V gene TRBV27 combines with J gene TRBJ2-2; TRBD2 matches 12 bases. There are 20 residues in the CDR3. CDR1 and CDR2 from the germline V gene are MNHEY and SMNVEV (reference sequence). The J segment lost 2 bases and the V segment lost 5 bases, leaving 15 bases of the junction unmatched. CDR3 sequence reads: CASSTLAGGPDVPNTGELFF. The DNA of the CDR3 is TGTGCCAGCAGTACCCTAGCGGGAGGGCCGGATGTCCCCAACACCGGGGAGCTGTTTTTT.

The V gene is TRBV7-2, the J gene TRBJ2-2; 7 bases align to TRBD2. Germline CDR1 reads SGHTA; CDR2 reads FQGNSA. The CDR3 has 15 residues. The J segment lost 4 bases and the V segment lost 5 bases, leaving 7 bases of the junction unmatched. DNA for the CDR3: TGTGCCAGCAGCCGAGGGAGGGGCGGCACCGGGGAGCTGTTTTTT. Translation gives CASSRGRGGTGELFF.

In nucleotides, the CDR3 is TGTGCCTGGAGCAGGACAGGGCTCTACGAGCAGTACTTC. It specifies CAWSRTGLYEQYF. The V and J genes are TRBV30 and TRBJ2-5; 8 positions agree with TRBD1. The end of the DNA aligns better with TRBJ2-7, so the J call may be wrong. This CDR3 region has 13 residues. CDR1 and CDR2 from the germline V gene are GTSNPN and SVGIG (reference sequence).

This clone was observed a handful of times. The rearrangement uses TRBV19 and TRBJ1-5; 8 bases align to TRBD1. The length of the CDR3 is 13 residues. V was pared by 8 bases and J by 5 bases, with 5 bases of the junction left unmatched. Per germline, CDR1 LNHDA and CDR2 SQIVND (reference sequence). CDR3 nucleotides: TGTGCCAGTCGTAACAGGGGGGATCAGCCCCAGCATTTT. Translation: CASRNRGDQPQHF.

This rearrangement joins TRBV18 to TRBJ1-5, with 9 bases lining up with TRBD1. Per germline, CDR1 KGHSH and CDR2 LQKENI. Losses at the gene ends were 6 bases for V and 5 bases for J; bases not matched to a gene: 8. The CDR3 runs 15 residues. CDR3 sequence reads: CASSPTGGMDQPQHF. CDR3 bases: TGTGCCAGCTCTCCAACAGGGGGCATGGATCAGCCCCAGCATTTT.

J is TRBJ2-1 and V is TRBV27; TRBD2 matches 7 bases. CDR1 MNHEY and CDR2 SMNVEV come from the germline V gene (reference sequence). The trim removed 2 bases at V and 9 bases at J, leaving 10 bases unmatched. This CDR3 is built from 15 residues. CDR3 in amino acids: CASSLNGRREGEQFF. The CDR3 DNA follows: TGTGCCAGCAGTTTAAACGGGAGGAGGGAGGGTGAGCAGTTCTTC.